This record looks at one T cell receptor beta chain sequence and its context. What it binds is not known. This sample was included in a study of CD8+CD57+ T cells in acquired aplastic anemia. Study-level results: Comparison of patients with controls identified roughly 27 shared CD8+ CDR3 sequences. Researchers reported that CD8+ Simpson's diversity was not significantly different in patients versus controls.

The trim removed 6 bases at V and 3 bases at J, leaving 6 bases unmatched. This CDR3 spans 17 amino acids. Germline V gene data show CDR1 as SNHLY and CDR2 as FYNNEI. CDR3 and TCR beta VDJ profiling relied on a genomic DNA template. Via MiXCR, TCRdb re-called the reads, giving one row per CDR3 protein. The data hold 150,000 to 200,000 distinct CDR3 sequences, with about three fifths observed a single time. The sequenced material came from sorted CD4+, CD8+, or CD8+CD57+ T cells (not recorded which) from PBMCs. The chain employs TRBV2 and TRBJ2-2, with 14 positions matching TRBD2. This TCR came from a human donor with severe aplastic anemia or a healthy control (not recorded which). The CDR3 sequence is CASRMTSGGADTGELFF. CDR3 sequence (DNA): TGTGCCAGCAGGATGACTAGCGGGGGGGCGGACACCGGGGAGCTGTTTTTT. Together with reference TRBV2 and TRBJ2-2, the CDR3 gives the full variable domain: EPEVTQTPSHQVTQMGQEVILRCVPISNHLYFYWYRQILGQKVEFLVSFYNNEISEKSEIFDDQFSVERPDGSNFTLKIRSTKLEDSAMYFCASRMTSGGADTGELFFGEGSRLTVL.